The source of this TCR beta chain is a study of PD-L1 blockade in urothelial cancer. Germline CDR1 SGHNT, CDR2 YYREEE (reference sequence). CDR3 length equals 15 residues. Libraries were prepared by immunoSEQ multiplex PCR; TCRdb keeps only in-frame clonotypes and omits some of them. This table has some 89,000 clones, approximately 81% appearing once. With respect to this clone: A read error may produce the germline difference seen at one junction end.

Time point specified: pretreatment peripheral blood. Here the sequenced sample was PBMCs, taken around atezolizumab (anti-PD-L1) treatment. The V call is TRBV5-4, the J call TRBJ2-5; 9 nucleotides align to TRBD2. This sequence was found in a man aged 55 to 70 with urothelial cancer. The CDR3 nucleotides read TGTGCCAGCAACTTGCGGGGGGGCGGGGAAGAGACCCAGTACTTC. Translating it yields CASNLRGGGEETQYF.